One sample yielded the 30 T cell receptor beta chains listed below, sequenced in a study of regulatory T cells in long-lasting Graves disease. Through Arm-PCR of CDR3 regions and iRepertoire HTBI primers, TCR beta libraries were built. TCRdb analysed the multiplex PCR reads with MiXCR anew, one entry per CDR3 protein. The profile shows approximately 380,000 distinct CDR3 sequences, less than 25% of them singletons. As to time point: persistent/refractory GD, antithyroid drugs over 5 years with positive TRAb. RNA isolated from PBMCs was used to make the TCR library. The starting material was peripheral blood mononuclear cells (PBMCs), obtained when the disease was refractory, from a patient treated with antithyroid drugs. Every receptor here comes from a female donor with Graves disease.

The chain combines TRBV28 with TRBJ2-1, with 8 bases matching TRBD2. This CDR3 has 15 amino acids. CDR1 and CDR2 (germline): MDHEN, SYDVKM. V dropped 8 bases and J dropped 2; count of bases not matched to a gene: 8. The chain's CDR3 is CASSYGGDAYNEQFF. The CDR3 DNA follows: TGTGCCAGCTCCTACGGGGGGGACGCCTACAATGAGCAGTTCTTC.

This clonotype appeared many times. The rearrangement joins TRBV28 to TRBJ2-2; 10 nucleotides line up with TRBD2. V lost 4 bases to trimming and J lost 1 base; unmatched junction nucleotides: 0. The CDR3 contains 15 residues. In germline, CDR1 is MDHEN, CDR2 SYDVKM. The CDR3 sequence is CASSSSGGNTGELFF. The CDR3 DNA is TGTGCCAGCAGTTCTAGCGGGGGGAACACCGGGGAGCTGTTTTTT.

This clonotype was seen only a few times. The chain is built from TRBV5-1 and TRBJ2-7, with D tentatively TRBD2 (5 bases). Per germline, CDR1 SGHRS and CDR2 YFSETQ. V was trimmed by 0 bases and J by 4 bases, leaving 14 bases between them. This CDR3 is built from 15 residues. The chain's CDR3 is CASSLASRVAYEQYF. The CDR3 DNA reads as TGCGCCAGCAGCTTGGCCTCGAGGGTGGCTTACGAGCAGTACTTC. The whole variable domain, remainder taken from reference TRBV5-1 and TRBJ2-7, is KAGVTQTPRYLIKTRGQQVTLSCSPISGHRSVSWYQQTPGQGLQFLFEYFSETQRNKGNFPGRFSGRQFSNSRSEMNVSTLELGDSALYLCASSLASRVAYEQYFGPGTRLTVT.

This clonotype has a count of ten or more. The chain's CDR3 is CAWSVRDGRTEAFF. The CDR3 region has the DNA TGTGCCTGGAGTGTGAGGGACGGGCGGACTGAAGCTTTCTTT. The chain employs TRBV30 and TRBJ1-1, with a possible D match to TRBD1 (5 bases). CDR3 length equals 14 residues. CDR1 GTSNPN and CDR2 SVGIG come from the germline V gene (reference sequence). V shed 0 bases and J shed 5 bases, with 13 bases lying between them.

This clonotype was observed a few times. The chain couples TRBV20-1 to TRBJ1-2; 8 bases map to TRBD1. The CDR3 sequence is 18 residues long. Germline-derived CDR1 and CDR2 are DFQATT and SNEGSKA (reference sequence). The V and J ends lost 0 bases and 4 bases, in that order; junction bases with no gene match: 16. The CDR3 loop is CSARDVRQGTNPSYGYTF. The CDR3 nucleotides are TGCAGTGCTAGAGATGTAAGACAGGGGACGAACCCTAGCTATGGCTACACCTTC.

The chain is built from TRBV3-1 and TRBJ2-1, with D perhaps TRBD2 (5 bases). Trimming pared 3 bases from V and 4 bases from J, leaving 13 bases between. CDR3 size: 15 residues. In germline, CDR1 is LGHDT, CDR2 YNNKEL (reference sequence). CDR3: CASSHHGRKYNEQFF. CDR3 sequence (DNA): TGTGCCAGCAGCCACCATGGGAGAAAGTACAATGAGCAGTTCTTC.

This clonotype was seen at least ten times. The rearrangement uses TRBV11-2 and TRBJ2-5; the D is unclear. This CDR3 is 15 amino acids long. Deletions cut 2 bases from V and 0 bases from J, with 10 bases between. Per germline, CDR1 SGHAT and CDR2 FQNNGV. CDR3: CASSLSGYNQETQYF. CDR3 nucleotide sequence: TGTGCCAGCAGCTTATCCGGATACAACCAAGAGACCCAGTACTTC.

This clonotype was recorded at least ten times. V is TRBV6-9 and J is TRBJ2-2; D ambiguous. Germline V gives CDR1 MNHGY, CDR2 SVAAGI. The CDR3 consists of 17 residues. Trimming cost V 3 bases and J 4 bases, with 18 bases left between them. CDR3 bases: TGTGCCAGCAGTTACCGTACTTTCGGGCGCGGCACCGGGGAGCTGTTTTTT. Residues: CASSYRTFGRGTGELFF.

This clonotype appeared many times. The rearrangement uses TRBV2 and TRBJ1-5, with 10 positions matching TRBD1. The V gene end was trimmed by 6 bases and the J gene end by 6 bases; junction bases not matched to a gene: 5. The CDR3 totals 14 residues. Germline V gene sequence: CDR1 SNHLY, CDR2 FYNNEI. The chain's CDR3 is CASREGQGLQPQHF. Here the CDR3 DNA reads TGTGCCAGCAGGGAGGGACAGGGGCTTCAGCCCCAGCATTTT.

This clonotype was counted at least ten times. The V gene is TRBV2, the J gene TRBJ1-1; D uncertain. The CDR3 consists of 13 residues. V shed 6 bases and J shed 7 bases, with 15 bases lying between them. Germline loops: CDR1 SNHLY, CDR2 FYNNEI. The CDR3 is CASRRVGPSEAFF. Here the CDR3 DNA reads TGTGCCAGCAGGAGAGTAGGGCCGAGTGAAGCTTTCTTT. Supplemented by reference TRBV2 and TRBJ1-1, the full variable domain reads EPEVTQTPSHQVTQMGQEVILRCVPISNHLYFYWYRQILGQKVEFLVSFYNNEISEKSEIFDDQFSVERPDGSNFTLKIRSTKLEDSAMYFCASRRVGPSEAFFGQGTRLTVV.

Remarks on this clonotype: Mismatch with germline at one junction end may stem from a read error. J is TRBJ1-1 and V is TRBV12-3 or TRBV12-4; a possible D gene is TRBD1 (5 bases). The CDR3 runs to 14 residues. DNA of the CDR3: TGTGCCAGCAGCCCCCTGCTAGGGACCACTGAAGATTTCTTT. It specifies CASSPLLGTTEDFF.

The chain couples TRBV5-6 to TRBJ2-7; perhaps TRBD1 as D (6 bases). The germline V and J ends were trimmed by 0 bases and 5 bases, with 12 bases remaining between them. Germline V lookup: CDR1 SGHDT, CDR2 YYEEEE. CDR3 length equals 14 residues. In DNA, the CDR3 is TGTGCCAGCAGCTTGGGTCAGGGGAACCACGAGCAGTACTTC. This codes for CASSLGQGNHEQYF.

The chain couples TRBV5-8 to TRBJ1-5; D is possibly TRBD1 (6 bases). The CDR3 consists of 14 residues. The V gene lost 1 base and the J gene lost 7 bases, with 12 bases spanning the gap. CDR1 SGHTS and CDR2 YDEGEE come from the germline V gene. DNA of the CDR3: TGTGCCAGCAGCTTGTCGACAGGCTGGCAGCCCCAGCATTTT. It yields the protein CASSLSTGWQPQHF.

The V and J genes are TRBV18 and TRBJ2-1, with no clear D. Germline V gene sequence: CDR1 KGHSH, CDR2 LQKENI. The V end was cut by 3 bases, the J end by 0 bases, with 9 bases between. The CDR3 loop spans 15 amino acids. The CDR3 sequence is CASSPTRSSYNEQFF. The CDR3 DNA follows: TGTGCCAGCTCACCGACGAGAAGCTCCTACAATGAGCAGTTCTTC.

This clonotype was found a few times. The chain links TRBV30 to TRBJ1-1; TRBD1 agrees at 10 bases. Unmatched junction bases numbered 1, after V lost 3 bases and J lost 3 bases. The CDR3 consists of 13 residues. In germline, CDR1 is GTSNPN, CDR2 SVGIG (reference sequence). This CDR3 is CAWRDRGDTEAFF. In DNA, the CDR3 is TGTGCCTGGAGGGACAGGGGGGACACTGAAGCTTTCTTT. The full variable domain, its missing parts supplied by reference TRBV30 and TRBJ1-1, is SQTIHQWPATLVQPVGSPLSLECTVEGTSNPNLYWYRQAAGRGLQLLFYSVGIGQISSEVPQNLSASRPQDRQFILSSKKLLLSDSGFYLCAWRDRGDTEAFFGQGTRLTVV.

This chain links TRBV7-2 with TRBJ2-3, with 9 bases fitting TRBD2. J was trimmed by 2 bases and V by 6 bases; bases with no gene match: 15. The CDR3 contains 18 residues. Germline V gene data show CDR1 as SGHTA and CDR2 as FQGNSA. The CDR3 sequence is CASSHPGLALGNTDTQYF. The DNA of the CDR3 is TGTGCCAGCAGTCACCCGGGACTAGCCCTGGGAAACACAGATACGCAGTATTTT.

This clonotype was found a few times. The V gene is TRBV27, the J gene TRBJ2-7, with 10 nucleotides matching TRBD2. J was trimmed by 0 bases and V by 0 bases; bases with no gene match: 2. This CDR3 comprises 16 residues. Germline assignment: CDR1 MNHEY and CDR2 SMNVEV (reference sequence). CDR3 amino acids: CASSLSGLASSYEQYF. For the CDR3, the DNA is TGTGCCAGCAGTTTATCGGGACTAGCGTCCTCCTACGAGCAGTACTTC.

V and J are TRBV11-1 and TRBJ2-1, with a weak D call TRBD1 (5 bases). The germline V and J ends were trimmed by 5 bases and 4 bases, with 15 bases remaining between them. The germline V gene encodes CDR1 SGHAT and CDR2 FQDESV (reference sequence). CDR3 length: 15 amino acids. The CDR3: CASSAETDSYNEQFF. The CDR3 DNA reads as TGTGCCAGCAGCGCGGAGACTGACAGTTACAATGAGCAGTTCTTC.

This clonotype was recorded at least ten times. The rearrangement joins TRBV7-2 to TRBJ2-4; 7 bases fit TRBD2. Trimming took 2 bases from V and 13 from J; bases not matched to a gene: 11. The V gene's germline CDR1 is SGHTA and CDR2 FQGNSA. CDR3 length equals 14 residues. This CDR3 is CASSLPGEGGMQYF. The CDR3 DNA sequence: TGTGCCAGCAGCTTACCGGGGGAGGGAGGCATGCAGTACTTC.

This clonotype was seen ten or more times. This CDR3 reads CASSLIGGSPINEQYF. In nucleotides, the CDR3 is TGTGCCAGCAGTTTAATTGGCGGGAGCCCTATCAACGAGCAGTACTTC. V gene TRBV28 combines with J gene TRBJ2-7; 7 bases match TRBD2. Trimming at V came to 2 bases and at J to 5 bases, leaving 12 bases not matched to a gene. CDR1 is MDHEN, CDR2 SYDVKM, per germline. The CDR3 is 16 residues long.

This clonotype has at least ten counts. The V and J genes are TRBV5-1 and TRBJ2-6; D not resolved. The CDR3 consists of 16 residues. The ends were cut back, 0 bases at V and 4 bases at J, with 11 bases in the middle. Germline loops: CDR1 SGHRS, CDR2 YFSETQ. CDR3 protein: CASSLASGAGANVLTF. In DNA, the CDR3 is TGCGCCAGCAGCTTGGCCTCGGGTGCCGGGGCCAACGTCCTGACTTTC. Full variable domain (outside the CDR3, taken from reference TRBV5-1 and TRBJ2-6): KAGVTQTPRYLIKTRGQQVTLSCSPISGHRSVSWYQQTPGQGLQFLFEYFSETQRNKGNFPGRFSGRQFSNSRSEMNVSTLELGDSALYLCASSLASGAGANVLTFGAGSRLTVL.

The J gene is TRBJ2-6, the V gene TRBV20-1; the D is unclear. Germline assignment: CDR1 DFQATT and CDR2 SNEGSKA (reference sequence). V gave up 6 bases and J gave up 1 base, with 16 bases separating them. The length of the CDR3 is 16 residues. The CDR3 reads CSADPSPASGANVLTF. The CDR3 DNA reads as TGCAGTGCCGACCCTTCCCCGGCGTCTGGGGCCAACGTCCTGACTTTC.

This clonotype came up a few times. V gene TRBV27 combines with J gene TRBJ1-6; D is possibly TRBD1 (5 bases). V shed 4 bases and J shed 4 bases, with 11 bases lying between them. The CDR3 is made up of 15 amino acids. CDR1 MNHEY and CDR2 SMNVEV come from the germline V gene (reference sequence). In DNA, the CDR3 is TGTGCCAGCAGTTCGGGACGGAATTATAATTCACCCCTCCACTTT. Translated, it gives CASSSGRNYNSPLHF.

This clonotype was seen many times. The CDR3 bases are TGCAGTGCCCGGGGGGCGAACACTGAAGCTTTCTTT. It translates to CSARGANTEAFF. The chain couples TRBV20-1 to TRBJ1-1, with a weak D call TRBD1 (6 bases). Germline CDR1 DFQATT, CDR2 SNEGSKA (reference sequence). The V and J ends lost 6 bases and 1 base respectively, with 9 bases between them. This CDR3 comprises 12 residues.

This clonotype was seen many times. The chain couples TRBV28 to TRBJ2-7; D might be TRBD2 (6 bases). V shed 5 bases and J shed 4 bases, with 15 bases lying between them. Per the germline V gene, CDR1 is MDHEN and CDR2 is SYDVKM. This CDR3 comprises 14 residues. CDR3 in DNA: TGTGCCAGCAGTCAGGGACTTACGAAATACGAGCAGTACTTC. This sequence encodes CASSQGLTKYEQYF.

The chain carries TRBV15 and TRBJ2-5; 9 bases are a match to TRBD1. With 1 base clipped from V and 5 bases from J, the junction kept 8 bases outside the gene matches. Germline lookup yields CDR1 LNHNV and CDR2 YYDKDF (reference sequence). The CDR3 sequence is 16 residues long. The CDR3 here is CATSRGFRDRDETQYF. The CDR3 DNA sequence: TGTGCCACCAGCAGAGGTTTCCGGGACAGGGACGAGACCCAGTACTTC. The full variable domain, completed using reference TRBV15 and TRBJ2-5, is DAMVIQNPRYQVTQFGKPVTLSCSQTLNHNVMYWYQQKSSQAPKLLFHYYDKDFNNEADTPDNFQSRRPNTSFCFLDIRSPGLGDTAMYLCATSRGFRDRDETQYFGPGTRLLVL.

In this sample, this clonotype turned up many times. This chain joins TRBV11-2 and TRBJ2-7; TRBD1 might be the D (5 bases). The V gene lost 1 base and the J gene lost 6 bases, with 16 bases spanning the gap. CDR1 and CDR2 from the germline V gene are SGHAT and FQNNGV. There are 15 residues in the CDR3. This CDR3 is CASSLALGQGSEQYF. The CDR3 DNA sequence: TGTGCCAGCAGCTTAGCGCTAGGGCAGGGCTCCGAGCAGTACTTC.

In this sample, this clonotype turned up many times. In DNA form, the CDR3 reads TGTGCCAGCGGCTCGGACTTAGAGACCCAGTACTTC. Residues: CASGSDLETQYF. The gene calls are TRBV13 and TRBJ2-5, with D possibly being TRBD2 (5 bases). V was trimmed by 8 bases and J by 4 bases, leaving 11 bases between them. Germline assignment: CDR1 PRHDT and CDR2 FYEKMQ (reference sequence). The CDR3 has 12 residues.

A few counts support this clonotype. The chain has TRBV10-3 and TRBJ2-2; D might be TRBD1 (6 bases). V was clipped by 7 bases and J by 3 bases, with 24 bases between them. CDR3 size: 18 residues. Germline V gives CDR1 ENHRY, CDR2 SYGVKD. The CDR3: CAIKDPDLGQSYTGELFF. The CDR3 DNA follows: TGTGCCATCAAGGACCCCGACCTTGGACAGAGCTACACCGGGGAGCTGTTTTTT.

This clonotype was recorded a few times. The chain has TRBV28 and TRBJ2-7, with 7 bases that match TRBD1. The CDR3 is 13 residues long. Trimming cost V 6 bases and J 6 bases; bases outside gene matches: 8. Germline CDR1 MDHEN, CDR2 SYDVKM. The CDR3 sequence is CASRVNRGSEQYF. CDR3 sequence (DNA): TGTGCCAGCAGAGTCAACAGGGGTAGCGAGCAGTACTTC.